This is a list of T cell receptor beta chains from one sample in a study of T-cell memory formation after mild COVID-19. TCRdb re-analysed the 5' RACE reads in MiXCR, keeping a single row per CDR3 protein. Seen here are 150,000 to 200,000 distinct CDR3 sequences, 20% to 25% observed once, and the top ten hold more than 20%. The sequencing sample was made of PBMCs or a T cell subset sorted from them (not recorded which). Receptor source: an adult woman who had mild COVID-19 (a few samples of this study predate the infection). Cell type and time point are not known. Each CDR3 is given with its conserved first and last residue. A D gene is named only where the DNA matches it firmly. Expanded clones get a size class; other rows say once, few or many, or leave the size out.

J	D	length	V	size	DNA	CDR3
TRBJ2-7	.	13	TRBV24-1	few	TGTGCCACCAGTGAGGGGAATCGTAACGAGCAGTACTTC	CATSEGNRNEQYF
TRBJ2-3	.	15	TRBV3-1	.	TGTGCCAGCAGCCAAGTGGGCGGGGGCGCAGATACGCAGTATTTT	CASSQVGGGADTQYF
TRBJ2-1	.	14	TRBV5-1	.	TGCGCCAGCAGCACTCCGGGCCTGGGAGATGAGCAGTTCTTC	CASSTPGLGDEQFF
TRBJ2-1	.	17	TRBV7-9	.	TGTGCCAGCAGCTTACGCCAAGGGCGTTCGTTTGGGGATGAGCAGTTCTTC	CASSLRQGRSFGDEQFF
TRBJ2-5	.	15	TRBV24-1	.	TGTGCCACCAGTGAACGGATTCAGGGTGGAGAGACCCAGTACTTC	CATSERIQGGETQYF
TRBJ2-7	.	13	TRBV7-9	many	TGTGCCAGCAGCTTATCCCAGCGCCCCGAGCAGTACTTC	CASSLSQRPEQYF
TRBJ1-4	.	15	TRBV4-3	few	TGCGCCAGCAGCCAAGACCGGGGGGCGGATGAAAAACTGTTTTTT	CASSQDRGADEKLFF
TRBJ1-1	.	13	TRBV5-1	few	TGCGCCAGCAGCTTGGTAGTGAACACTGAAGCTTTCTTT	CASSLVVNTEAFF
TRBJ2-1	.	15	TRBV20-1	.	TGCAGTGCTAGAGATAGGGAGGAGCTGGGGAATGAGCAGTTCTTC	CSARDREELGNEQFF
TRBJ2-2	.	15	TRBV24-1	few	TGTGCCACCAGAGGACCCGGCAGAGACACCGGGGAGCTGTTTTTT	CATRGPGRDTGELFF
TRBJ1-5	TRBD1	15	TRBV19	few	TGTGCCAGTAGTATTCAGGACAGGGGTGATCAGCCCCAGCATTTT	CASSIQDRGDQPQHF
TRBJ1-2	.	14	TRBV27	.	TGTGCCAGCAGACCGGACGGAGTCATTCTTGGCTACACCTTC	CASRPDGVILGYTF
TRBJ2-7	.	13	TRBV11-3	few	TGTGCCAGCATGGACAGCGCGAACTACGAGCAGTACTTC	CASMDSANYEQYF
TRBJ2-1	TRBD2	13	TRBV12-3/TRBV12-4	few	TGTGCCAGCAGCGGACTAGTGGGCAATGAGCAGTTCTTC	CASSGLVGNEQFF
TRBJ2-3	.	15	TRBV23-1	few	TGCGCCAGCAGTCCCAGGGAAGGGCCCACAGATACGCAGTATTTT	CASSPREGPTDTQYF
TRBJ1-1	TRBD1	15	TRBV6-2/TRBV6-3	many	TGTGCCAGCAGCGACGACAGGGGTGGAGGAACTGAAGCTTTCTTT	CASSDDRGGGTEAFF
TRBJ2-3	TRBD2	16	TRBV6-5	.	TGTGCCAGCAGTTACGGAAGCGGGGGGGCCGGAGATACGCAGTATTTT	CASSYGSGGAGDTQYF
TRBJ1-2	.	14	TRBV24-1	few	TGTGCCACCAGCCCCAGAGGGGACAACTATGGCTACACCTTC	CATSPRGDNYGYTF
TRBJ2-3	TRBD2	19	TRBV20-1	.	TGCAGTGCTAACCAAGAGAGACCTAGCGGGAGCTGGGGCACAGATACGCAGTATTTT	CSANQERPSGSWGTDTQYF
TRBJ1-1	TRBD1	16	TRBV20-1	.	TGCAGTGCCGTGGACAGGGGGCCAAAAATGAACACTGAAGCTTTCTTT	CSAVDRGPKMNTEAFF
TRBJ1-4	.	16	TRBV12-3/TRBV12-4	few	TGTGCCAGCAGTTTATATTCCGGGACATCGGATGAAAAACTGTTTTTT	CASSLYSGTSDEKLFF
TRBJ2-5	.	15	TRBV7-9	.	TGTGCCAGCAGCTTATCCGGGGCGTACCAAGAGACCCAGTACTTC	CASSLSGAYQETQYF
TRBJ2-7	TRBD2	17	TRBV9	.	TGTGCCAGCAGCGCAGCAGGGCGGGAGGGTTTCTCCTACGAGCAGTACTTC	CASSAAGREGFSYEQYF
TRBJ1-5	.	18	TRBV7-8	few	TGTGCCAGCAGCTTAAATATGGGAGGTGTCAGCGGGAATCAGCCCCAGCATTTT	CASSLNMGGVSGNQPQHF
TRBJ2-1	.	13	TRBV20-1	few	TGCAGTGCTGCTACCGTCTCCTGGGGGGAGCAGTTCTTC	CSAATVSWGEQFF
TRBJ2-1	.	17	TRBV9	.	TGTGCCAGCAGCGTAGCGGCTGGAGGGAGGCCTTACAATGAGCAGTTCTTC	CASSVAAGGRPYNEQFF
TRBJ1-2	TRBD1	14	TRBV12-3/TRBV12-4	many	TGTGCCAGCAGTTTAACAGGGGGAGGCTATGGCTACACCTTC	CASSLTGGGYGYTF
TRBJ2-2	TRBD2	16	TRBV12-3/TRBV12-4	.	TGTGCCAGCAGTTTCCCGGGACTAGCGGACACCGGGGAGCTGTTTTTT	CASSFPGLADTGELFF
TRBJ1-2	TRBD1	14	TRBV6-5	.	TGTGCCAGCACGCAGGGGACAGGTCGTTATGGCTACACCTTC	CASTQGTGRYGYTF
TRBJ1-2	.	13	TRBV7-9	.	TGTGCCAGCAGCTTAGGGTTTCCCTATGGCTACACCTTC	CASSLGFPYGYTF
TRBJ2-1	.	13	TRBV5-1	many	TGCGCCAGCAGCTCCCATACAGGGAATGAGCAGTTCTTC	CASSSHTGNEQFF
TRBJ2-2	.	13	TRBV5-1	.	TGCGCCAGCAGCCCCAATGGGCCCATCGAGCTGTTTTTT	CASSPNGPIELFF
TRBJ2-1	.	16	TRBV29-1	few	TGCAGCGTTTGGGGTGAAGTGAGGGTCCGAGGGAATGAGCAGTTCTTC	CSVWGEVRVRGNEQFF
TRBJ1-2	.	13	TRBV11-2	few	TGTGCCAGCAGCTTAGTTCGCCGTTATGGCTACACCTTC	CASSLVRRYGYTF
TRBJ2-7	.	14	TRBV4-1	few	TGCGCCAGCAGCCAAGAACGGCTTGCCTACGAGCAGTACTTC	CASSQERLAYEQYF
TRBJ2-1	TRBD1	11	TRBV9	once	TGTGCCAGCAGCTCTGGACAGGAGCGGTTCTTC	CASSSGQERFF
TRBJ2-2	TRBD2	14	TRBV29-1	few	TGCAGCGTTGACCCGACTAGCCCCACCGGGGAGCTGTTTTTT	CSVDPTSPTGELFF
TRBJ1-2	TRBD1	19	TRBV27	few	TGTGCCAGCAGTTCAAAGAGTAACCCGGGACAGGTTGGCCCTTATGGCTACACCTTC	CASSSKSNPGQVGPYGYTF
TRBJ1-1	.	14	TRBV5-1	.	TGCGCCAGCAGCCGCGGGGGGGAGAACACTGAAGCTTTCTTT	CASSRGGENTEAFF
TRBJ2-3	.	13	TRBV5-1	few	TGCGCCAGCAGAGGGGAAGAGCAAGATACGCAGTATTTT	CASRGEEQDTQYF
TRBJ1-1	.	14	TRBV19	many	TGTGCCAGTAGTATAGGGGGGATGAACACTGAAGCTTTCTTT	CASSIGGMNTEAFF